This TCR beta chain was recorded in a study of shared clonotypes between healthy human individuals. The CDR3 sequence is 14 residues long. Germline CDR1 SEHNR, CDR2 FQNEAQ (reference sequence). Unmatched junction bases numbered 11, after V lost 5 bases and J lost 10 bases. Assay execution took place at the deep level. The table came from immunoSEQ multiplex PCR; TCRdb's copy has only in-frame clones and leaves some out. This table holds about 820,000 clones, nearly 95% found once. CD45RO-negative cells were positively selected for CCR7, leaving out terminally differentiated effector memory CD45RA+ cells.

V gene TRBV7-9 combines with J gene TRBJ2-5; 9 bases fit TRBD1. The TCR comes from a man younger than 45 in good health. The sample was naive CD8+ T cells sorted from blood. CDR3 amino acids: CASSAGQGVKGQYF. DNA for the CDR3: TGTGCCAGCAGCGCGGGACAGGGAGTGAAGGGCCAGTACTTC.